This entry lists 25 T cell receptor beta chains sequenced from one sample in a study of post-analysis software for immune sequencing data. Findings and caveats of the study: In patients, about 5 TRBV segments were more frequent than in controls, with TRBV5-6, TRBV5-1 and TRBV20-1 among them.

The antigens these receptors bind are not known. Unique-molecular-identifier-tagged TCR beta cDNA libraries were used. In TCRdb, the PCR reads were re-called with MiXCR into one record per CDR3 protein. Here the sample spans about 200,000 distinct CDR3 sequences, approximately 28% being singletons. The sequenced sample consisted of blood. These receptors were taken from a girl between 2 and 17 years old with multiple sclerosis.

This clonotype was seen only a few times. It may be a read error: a sequence one base away is much more abundant. The V gene is TRBV20-1, the J gene TRBJ2-1; D is unclear. CDR1 is DFQATT, CDR2 SNEGSKA, per germline (reference sequence). The CDR3 runs 13 residues. Trimming took 3 bases from V and 13 from J, leaving 19 bases between them. Here the CDR3 reads CSARGDTKETQFF. The CDR3 DNA is TGCAGTGCTAGGGGCGACACTAAAGAGACCCAGTTCTTC.

This clonotype was recorded at least ten times. The V call is TRBV6-6, the J call TRBJ2-1; no reliable D call. The V and J ends lost 6 bases and 7 bases respectively, with 7 bases between them. The germline V gene has CDR1 MNHNY and CDR2 SVGAGI (reference sequence). The CDR3 is 11 amino acids. The CDR3 region has the DNA TGTGCCAGCAGGGGCTCTAATGAGCAGTTCTTC. Protein: CASRGSNEQFF.

The chain has TRBV5-1 and TRBJ1-1; unclear D gene. Trimming stripped 0 bases from V and 3 bases from J, with 12 bases between. The CDR3 totals 15 residues. Germline V gives CDR1 SGHRS, CDR2 YFSETQ. CDR3 bases: TGCGCCAGCAGCTTGGTGGTCCCTCCCGACACTGAAGCTTTCTTT. This encodes CASSLVVPPDTEAFF. Full variable domain (rest looked up from reference TRBV5-1 and TRBJ1-1): KAGVTQTPRYLIKTRGQQVTLSCSPISGHRSVSWYQQTPGQGLQFLFEYFSETQRNKGNFPGRFSGRQFSNSRSEMNVSTLELGDSALYLCASSLVVPPDTEAFFGQGTRLTVV.

The J gene is TRBJ2-7, the V gene TRBV19, with a weak D call TRBD1 (5 bases). Judging by the DNA end, TRBJ2-4 fits better; the J call may be wrong. Germline V gene lookup returns CDR1 LNHDA and CDR2 SQIVND (reference sequence). The length of the CDR3 is 15 residues. The CDR3 spells CASSPTPGKGNIQYF. The CDR3, as DNA: TGTGCCAGTAGTCCAACTCCCGGTAAGGGGAACATTCAGTACTTC.

This clonotype was seen many times. This rearrangement joins TRBV29-1 to TRBJ2-6, with D perhaps matching TRBD1 or TRBD2 (6 bases each). V dropped 3 bases and J dropped 0 bases, with 12 bases sitting between them. Germline V lookup: CDR1 SQVTM, CDR2 ANQGSEA. CDR3 length: 16 amino acids. CDR3 sequence reads: CSVDGGLPSGANVLTF. The DNA for the CDR3 is TGCAGCGTTGATGGGGGGCTACCCTCTGGGGCCAACGTCCTGACTTTC.

About this clonotype itself: A much larger clonotype is one base distant, so this may be a read error. The V gene is TRBV12-3 or TRBV12-4, the J gene TRBJ2-1; D possibly corresponds to TRBD2 (7 bases). The closer fit of TRBJ2-7 to the DNA end suggests the J call may be wrong. CDR3 length equals 15 residues. The CDR3 sequence: CASSFGGLPSNEQYF. The CDR3 DNA reads as TGTGCCAGCAGCTTCGGGGGGCTCCCGAGCAATGAGCAGTACTTC.

Worth noting for this clonotype: Possible read error: a much larger clone is one base away. The rearrangement joins TRBV6-5 to TRBJ2-3, with 13 positions matching TRBD2. Germline CDR1 reads MNHEY; CDR2 reads SVGAGI. This CDR3 has 15 residues. V shed 2 bases and J 4 bases; nucleotides not matched to a gene: 0. The CDR3 sequence is CASSYTSGRADTQYF. In DNA form, the CDR3 reads TGTGCCAGCAGTTACACTAGCGGGAGGGCAGATACGCAGTATTTT.

In its sample, this clonotype was seen many times. The chain is built from TRBV5-1 and TRBJ2-1, with D perhaps matching TRBD1 (6 bases). This CDR3 spans 12 amino acids. Trimming pared 4 bases from V and 7 bases from J, leaving 9 bases between. Germline CDR1 SGHRS, CDR2 YFSETQ. CDR3 nucleotides: TGCGCCAGCAGCGAACAGGGAAATGAGCAGTTCTTC. Its translation: CASSEQGNEQFF.

The chain has TRBV30 and TRBJ2-1, with D uncertain. The V gene lost 5 bases and the J gene lost 11 bases, with 19 bases spanning the gap. This CDR3 region has 13 residues. Germline loops: CDR1 GTSNPN, CDR2 SVGIG (reference sequence). The CDR3 DNA follows: TGTGCCTGGGGATCCATACAAGTTAGTAAGCAGTTCTTC. Protein: CAWGSIQVSKQFF.

In DNA, the CDR3 is TGTGCCAGCAGCCAAAACGCACAGGGAAACCAGCCCCAGCATTTT. Translating it yields CASSQNAQGNQPQHF. V and J are TRBV7-2 and TRBJ1-5; tentative D call: TRBD1 (6 bases). The CDR3 has 15 residues. In germline, CDR1 is SGHTA, CDR2 FQGNSA. V was trimmed by 5 bases and J by 7 bases, leaving 18 bases between them.

On this clonotype: It may be a read error: a sequence one base away is much more abundant. The chain combines TRBV6-5 with TRBJ2-5; the D gene could be TRBD1 or TRBD2 (5 bases each). Germline values: CDR1 MNHEY, CDR2 SVGAGI. The CDR3 covers 15 residues. Written as DNA, the CDR3 is TGTACCAGCAGTTCCTTATGGGGACCCCAAGAGACCCAGTACTTC. Translation: CTSSSLWGPQETQYF.

The gene calls are TRBV6-1 and TRBJ1-5; D is ambiguous. Germline V gene lookup returns CDR1 MNHNS and CDR2 SASEGT. The CDR3 length is 13 residues. Trimming shortened V by 3 bases and J by 7 bases, and 10 bases separated the two germline ends. This chain's CDR3 is CASSDPSRQPQHF. CDR3 nucleotides: TGTGCCAGCAGTGATCCCAGCCGGCAGCCCCAGCATTTT.

V usage is TRBV5-1 and J usage is TRBJ1-4, with 7 bases fitting TRBD1. The CDR3 has 11 amino acids. The V gene end was trimmed by 2 bases and the J gene end by 14 bases; junction bases not matched to a gene: 3. In germline, CDR1 is SGHRS, CDR2 YFSETQ. The CDR3, as DNA: TGCGCCAGCAGCTTTGCGGGACAGCTGTTTTTT. It specifies CASSFAGQLFF.

In this sample, this clonotype turned up many times. The chain links TRBV7-2 to TRBJ2-5; D may correspond to TRBD1 or TRBD2 (5 bases each). CDR1 is SGHTA and CDR2 is FQGNSA in the germline V gene. The CDR3 totals 15 residues. With 2 bases removed from V and 5 bases from J, the gap between germline ends came to 15 bases. The CDR3 bases are TGTGCCAGCAGCTTAAGGGCAGGGACCCGGGAGACCCAGTACTTC. Translating it yields CASSLRAGTRETQYF.

V usage is TRBV5-1 and J usage is TRBJ1-1; perhaps TRBD1 as D (6 bases). CDR1 SGHRS and CDR2 YFSETQ come from the germline V gene. V was trimmed by 4 bases and J by 4 bases, leaving 17 bases between them. The CDR3 sequence is 15 residues long. The CDR3 DNA reads as TGCGCCAGCAGCCCTGGTGGGGGCAAGGGCACTGAAGCTTTCTTT. Translating gives CASSPGGGKGTEAFF. Together with reference TRBV5-1 and TRBJ1-1, the CDR3 gives the full variable domain: KAGVTQTPRYLIKTRGQQVTLSCSPISGHRSVSWYQQTPGQGLQFLFEYFSETQRNKGNFPGRFSGRQFSNSRSEMNVSTLELGDSALYLCASSPGGGKGTEAFFGQGTRLTVV.

Comments on this clonotype: Just one base apart from a much larger clone, this may be a read error. This sequence joins TRBV28 and TRBJ2-7; possible D gene TRBD1, 6 bases. This CDR3 has 17 amino acids. The germline gives CDR1 MDHEN, CDR2 SYDVKM. The CDR3 region has the DNA TGTGCCAGCAGTTCCACCAGGGGCACAGGGAGCTCCTACGGGCAGTACTTC. Translation: CASSSTRGTGSSYGQYF.

This clonotype was recorded many times. The CDR3 DNA reads TGCAGCGCTACCCCATCAGACCCTCAGGAGACCCAGTACTTC. This encodes CSATPSDPQETQYF. The chain joins TRBV29-1 to TRBJ2-5; no clear D. The CDR3 is 14 residues long. Trimming cost V 7 bases and J 5 bases, with 20 bases left between them. CDR1 and CDR2 from the germline V gene are SQVTM and ANQGSEA.

CDR3 coding DNA: TGTGCCTGGAGTGTTGGAGGATACGAGCAGTACTTC. It specifies CAWSVGGYEQYF. The chain uses TRBV30 and TRBJ2-7; D possibly corresponds to TRBD2 (5 bases). The germline V gene has CDR1 GTSNPN and CDR2 SVGIG (reference sequence). This CDR3 has 12 amino acids. Trimming left V 0 bases short and J 4 bases short, with 7 bases between.

As regards this clonotype: One end of the junction is discordant with germline, which a read error may explain. V is TRBV5-1 and J is TRBJ1-5; D uncertain. Germline loops: CDR1 SGHRS, CDR2 YFSETQ. The CDR3 extends over 13 amino acids. For the CDR3, the DNA is TGCGCCAGCAGCAAAGATAGCAATCAGCCCCGGCATTTT. This codes for CASSKDSNQPRHF.

The rearrangement links TRBV4-1 to TRBJ1-5, with a tentative D call TRBD1 (6 bases). The CDR3 is 17 amino acids. Trimming took off 4 bases at V and 3 bases at J, with 19 bases between the two ends. CDR1 is MGHRA, CDR2 YSYEKL, per germline. Written as DNA, the CDR3 is TGCGCCAGCAGCCCAGCCCCACCGGGACATATCAATCAGCCCCAGCATTTT. As protein: CASSPAPPGHINQPQHF.

In its sample, this clonotype was seen a few times. The rearrangement joins TRBV6-6 to TRBJ1-3; possible D gene TRBD1, 6 bases. Trimming left V 4 bases short and J 4 bases short, with 14 bases between. The germline gives CDR1 MNHNY, CDR2 SVGAGI (reference sequence). The CDR3 runs 15 residues. Written as DNA, the CDR3 is TGTGCCAGCAGTTCCCACAGGGACCAGGGAAACACCATATATTTT. Residues: CASSSHRDQGNTIYF.

This clonotype was detected many times. This chain joins TRBV10-2 and TRBJ1-2; 8 positions match TRBD1. CDR1 and CDR2 (germline): WSHSY, SAAADI. The CDR3 runs to 13 residues. V shed 6 bases, J shed 8 bases, and the junction held 8 bases outside the gene matches. CDR3 bases: TGCGCCAGCAGCCTCCGGCGACAGGGGGGCTACACCTTC. Protein sequence: CASSLRRQGGYTF.

This clonotype was seen a handful of times. This chain uses TRBV28 with TRBJ1-2; D is perhaps TRBD1 (5 bases). CDR1 and CDR2 from the germline V gene are MDHEN and SYDVKM. The V end was cut by 6 bases, the J end by 8 bases, with 28 bases between. The CDR3 sequence is 17 residues long. In DNA form, the CDR3 reads TGTGCCAGCAGCCCCTTTCTCGGGGGAAGGGTTGCGGAGGGCTACACCTTC. Translated, it gives CASSPFLGGRVAEGYTF.

This clonotype was counted between two and nine times. The chain uses TRBV5-1 and TRBJ1-5; perhaps TRBD1 as D (6 bases). The CDR3 is 13 amino acids. Germline V gene data show CDR1 as SGHRS and CDR2 as YFSETQ. V dropped 8 bases and J dropped 3 bases, with 12 bases sitting between them. The DNA of the CDR3 is TGCGCCAGTCGCGAGGGGGACAATCAGCCCCAGCATTTT. Amino acid sequence: CASREGDNQPQHF.

This clonotype was recorded once. The chain links TRBV15 to TRBJ2-4, with D possibly called TRBD1 or TRBD2 (6 bases each). This CDR3 region has 14 residues. Germline-derived CDR1 and CDR2 are LNHNV and YYDKDF (reference sequence). V was pared by 8 bases and J by 3 bases, with 14 bases between. CDR3 amino acids: CATGVGGFKNIQYF. The CDR3 DNA reads TGTGCCACCGGCGTAGGGGGGTTCAAAAACATTCAGTACTTC. Together with reference TRBV15 and TRBJ2-4, the CDR3 gives the full variable domain: DAMVIQNPRYQVTQFGKPVTLSCSQTLNHNVMYWYQQKSSQAPKLLFHYYDKDFNNEADTPDNFQSRRPNTSFCFLDIRSPGLGDTAMYLCATGVGGFKNIQYFGAGTRLSVL.